These 29 T cell receptor beta chains came from one sample sequenced in a study of OX40 agonist ivuxolimab in advanced cancers. The data were produced by immunoSEQ multiplex PCR, yet TCRdb's version contains in-frame clones alone and is incomplete. This sample yields about 69,000 clones, of which around 89% are seen a single time; 5.5% to 8% belongs to the top ten. The sequencing used CD4+ or CD8+ T cells sorted from blood, collected in a trial of the OX40 agonist ivuxolimab. Receptors originate from an adult with an advanced solid tumor such as melanoma, head and neck, liver or kidney cancer.

The CDR3 sequence: CASAADSSSYNEQFF. In DNA, the CDR3 is TGTGCCAGCGCCGCGGACTCCAGCTCCTACAATGAGCAGTTCTTC. This sequence joins TRBV6-4 and TRBJ2-1; possible D gene TRBD2, 5 bases. The V end lost 8 bases, the J end lost 0 bases, and 14 bases lay between the germline ends. Germline V gene data show CDR1 as MRHNA and CDR2 as SNTAGT. CDR3 length: 15 amino acids.

This rearrangement joins TRBV15 to TRBJ2-5, with D possibly being TRBD1 or TRBD2 (6 bases each). V shed 1 base and J shed 5 bases, with 17 bases lying between them. CDR3 size: 16 residues. Germline lookup yields CDR1 LNHNV and CDR2 YYDKDF (reference sequence). The CDR3 DNA is TGTGCCACCAGCAGAGGGGGGGCTGTGGGTGTGGAGACCCAGTACTTC. Its translation: CATSRGGAVGVETQYF.

The chain is built from TRBV27 and TRBJ2-7, with D hard to call. The ends were cut back, 3 bases at V and 2 bases at J, with 8 bases in the middle. CDR3 length: 13 amino acids. Germline loops: CDR1 MNHEY, CDR2 SMNVEV (reference sequence). CDR3 region: CASSLGLTYEQYF. The CDR3 coding sequence is TGTGCCAGCAGTTTGGGCCTTACCTACGAGCAGTACTTC.

The chain employs TRBV4-1 and TRBJ2-2; D uncertain. V lost 5 bases and J lost 5, with 15 bases in between. Germline V CDR1 and CDR2: MGHRA, YSYEKL. The CDR3 runs 15 residues. CDR3 nucleotides: TGCGCCAGCAGCGCCCCGGAAAAGTATACCGGGGAGCTGTTTTTT. Protein: CASSAPEKYTGELFF.

V and J are TRBV30 and TRBJ1-2, with 7 bases aligning to TRBD1. The germline CDR1 and CDR2 sequences are GTSNPN and SVGIG (reference sequence). V trimming: 0 bases; J trimming: 3 bases; junction bases outside the gene matches: 7. CDR3 size: 15 residues. CDR3 loop: CAWSVKGAPYYGYTF. The CDR3, as DNA: TGTGCCTGGAGTGTTAAGGGGGCCCCCTACTATGGCTACACCTTC.

The genes are TRBV19 and TRBJ1-2; D uncertain. The CDR3 covers 15 residues. CDR1 and CDR2 (germline): LNHDA, SQIVND (reference sequence). V was shortened by 0 bases and J by 3 bases, with 11 bases between the two germline ends. In DNA form, the CDR3 reads TGTGCCAGTAGTATAGATTTTCCGCCCGACTATGGCTACACCTTC. Protein sequence: CASSIDFPPDYGYTF.

Comment on this clone: This CDR3 is also generated by other DNA sequences in the sample. The chain couples TRBV7-9 to TRBJ2-7; D ambiguous. CDR3 length: 12 amino acids. Germline V gene lookup returns CDR1 SEHNR and CDR2 FQNEAQ (reference sequence). Between the trimmed V and J ends, which lost 4 bases and 1 base, there was a span of 5 bases. The chain's CDR3 is CASSSSSYEQYF. DNA of the CDR3: TGTGCCAGCAGCTCCTCTTCCTACGAGCAGTACTTC.

The chain is built from TRBV19 and TRBJ2-7; weak D call: TRBD2 (5 bases). Per germline, CDR1 LNHDA and CDR2 SQIVND (reference sequence). This CDR3 has 14 amino acids. Trimming left V 5 bases short and J 2 bases short, with 13 bases between. As DNA, the CDR3 is TGTGCCAGTAGTCCTAAGACTACCGCCTACGAGCAGTACTTC. It specifies CASSPKTTAYEQYF. Based on the CDR3 plus reference TRBV19 and TRBJ2-7, the full variable domain is DGGITQSPKYLFRKEGQNVTLSCEQNLNHDAMYWYRQDPGQGLRLIYYSQIVNDFQKGDIAEGYSVSREKKESFPLTVTSAQKNPTAFYLCASSPKTTAYEQYFGPGTRLTVT.

The gene calls are TRBV11-2 and TRBJ2-7; D is perhaps TRBD2 (5 bases). The CDR3 spans 13 residues. Deletions cut 8 bases from V and 3 bases from J, with 14 bases between. Germline loops: CDR1 SGHAT, CDR2 FQNNGV. CDR3 residues: CASQGGPLYEQYF. DNA of the CDR3: TGTGCCAGCCAAGGAGGCCCTCTCTACGAGCAGTACTTC.

The chain carries TRBV9 and TRBJ2-7, with a possible D match to TRBD2 (6 bases). Trimming stripped 4 bases from V and 2 bases from J, with 13 bases between. Germline CDR1 is SGDLS and CDR2 is YYNGEE. The CDR3 sequence is 14 residues long. The CDR3 loop is CASSITQRAYEQYF. CDR3 bases: TGTGCCAGCAGCATCACCCAGCGGGCCTACGAGCAGTACTTC.

The chain links TRBV7-9 to TRBJ2-3, with a tentative D call TRBD1 (5 bases). CDR1 SEHNR and CDR2 FQNEAQ come from the germline V gene (reference sequence). The length of the CDR3 is 16 residues. The ends were cut back, 0 bases at V and 6 bases at J, with 16 bases in the middle. CDR3 DNA sequence: TGTGCCAGCAGCTTAGCGCTCGGACAAATAGGGGATACGCAGTATTTT. Translated: CASSLALGQIGDTQYF.

J is TRBJ2-3 and V is TRBV9; D is unresolved. V lost 3 bases and J 4 bases, leaving 9 bases between the germline ends. This CDR3 has 13 amino acids. Germline V CDR1 and CDR2: SGDLS, YYNGEE. The CDR3 nucleotides read TGTGCCAGCAGCGGGACCCGATCAGATACGCAGTATTTT. Its protein product is CASSGTRSDTQYF.

The gene calls are TRBV6-5 and TRBJ1-1; TRBD1 matches at 7 bases. Germline V gene lookup returns CDR1 MNHEY and CDR2 SVGAGI. V dropped 8 bases and J dropped 6; count of bases not matched to a gene: 6. This CDR3 region has 12 residues. The CDR3 DNA is TGTGCCAGCGGGGCCAGGGGGGCTGAAGCTTTCTTT. It codes for CASGARGAEAFF.

V gene TRBV6-6 combines with J gene TRBJ2-7, with D possibly TRBD2 on 5 matching bases. The CDR3 consists of 14 residues. The V and J ends lost 5 bases and 4 bases respectively, with 15 bases between them. Germline assignment: CDR1 MNHNY and CDR2 SVGAGI (reference sequence). The CDR3 region is CASSPGGGRYEQYF. The CDR3 DNA sequence: TGTGCCAGCAGTCCTGGTGGCGGGCGGTACGAGCAGTACTTC.

J is TRBJ2-7 and V is TRBV29-1; D not certain. The CDR3 length is 12 residues. The germline V gene encodes CDR1 SQVTM and CDR2 ANQGSEA. The CDR3 DNA reads TGCACCGCAACCCCTCCGGAAGACGAGCAGTACTTC. Protein product: CTATPPEDEQYF.

Sample share makes this clone medium-sized (0.01 to 0.1%). The gene calls are TRBV4-1 and TRBJ1-1; D remains ambiguous. V shed 4 bases and J shed 1 base, with 16 bases lying between them. This CDR3 has 16 amino acids. Looked up from germline, CDR1 is MGHRA and CDR2 is YSYEKL. CDR3 nucleotides: TGCGCCAGCAGCCTCCTTGTCGGAGGGCGGAACACTGAAGCTTTCTTT. It is translated as CASSLLVGGRNTEAFF.

The chain uses TRBV7-9 and TRBJ2-7, with TRBD2 matching over 8 bases. Germline V lookup: CDR1 SEHNR, CDR2 FQNEAQ (reference sequence). Germline trimming cut 2 bases from V and 3 bases from J; bases unmatched to any gene: 6. The CDR3 is 15 residues long. CDR3 DNA sequence: TGTGCCAGCAGCTTATTAAGCGGGAGTGGCTACGAGCAGTACTTC. This sequence encodes CASSLLSGSGYEQYF. Using reference TRBV7-9 and TRBJ2-7 for the parts outside the CDR3, the full variable domain is DTGVSQNPRHKITKRGQNVTFRCDPISEHNRLYWYRQTLGQGPEFLTYFQNEAQLEKSRLLSDRFSAERPKGSFSTLEIQRTEQGDSAMYLCASSLLSGSGYEQYFGPGTRLTVT.

The rearrangement links TRBV6-5 to TRBJ2-7, with D maybe TRBD2 (6 bases). V was clipped by 0 bases and J by 2 bases, with 14 bases between them. The CDR3 is 16 amino acids. Germline CDR1 MNHEY, CDR2 SVGAGI. This CDR3 reads CASSYSHGSRTYEQYF. Here the CDR3 DNA reads TGTGCCAGCAGTTACTCGCACGGGAGCCGAACCTACGAGCAGTACTTC.

The chain employs TRBV10-3 and TRBJ1-1; D remains ambiguous. The V end was cut by 10 bases, the J end by 6 bases, with 12 bases between. This CDR3 contains 11 residues. Germline lookup yields CDR1 ENHRY and CDR2 SYGVKD. CDR3 in amino acids: CATGHGAEAFF. The CDR3 nucleotides read TGTGCCACCGGCCATGGGGCTGAAGCTTTCTTT.

This rearrangement joins TRBV4-2 to TRBJ2-7; TRBD1 matches at 8 bases. The CDR3 is 16 amino acids. V lost 2 bases and J lost 2; bases outside the gene matches: 8. CDR1 is LGHNA, CDR2 YNFKEQ, per germline. The CDR3 DNA is TGTGCCAGCAGCCAATCCACCGGGACAGGCGCCTACGAGCAGTACTTC. Translating it yields CASSQSTGTGAYEQYF.

Here the CDR3 DNA reads TGTGCCAGCAGTTTATGGAGGACTAGCGGGAAAGAGACCCAGTACTTC. Its translation: CASSLWRTSGKETQYF. The chain joins TRBV27 to TRBJ2-5; 12 bases map to TRBD2. CDR3 length equals 16 residues. Germline CDR1 reads MNHEY; CDR2 reads SMNVEV (reference sequence). After removal of 1 base from V and 3 bases from J, the junction contained 3 bases not matched to a gene.

The chain recombines TRBV5-1 with TRBJ2-7; 7 bases are shared with TRBD1. This CDR3 has 16 residues. CDR1 SGHRS and CDR2 YFSETQ come from the germline V gene. Trimming cost V 0 bases and J 2 bases; bases outside gene matches: 8. The CDR3 spells CASSLGGDSITYEQYF. The CDR3 DNA is TGCGCCAGCAGCTTGGGAGGGGACAGTATAACCTACGAGCAGTACTTC.

The chain couples TRBV4-3 to TRBJ1-1; no firm D call. The CDR3 length is 14 residues. The germline CDR1 and CDR2 sequences are LGHNA and YSLEER. Trimming stripped 3 bases from V and 11 bases from J, with 19 bases between. CDR3 protein: CASSHFKTAPAAFF. Written as DNA, the CDR3 is TGCGCCAGCAGCCATTTCAAAACCGCTCCGGCCGCTTTCTTT.

The chain has TRBV4-3 and TRBJ2-7; the match to TRBD1 covers 9 bases. J gave up 3 bases and V 4 bases, and 4 bases lay outside the gene matches. This CDR3 spans 14 amino acids. Germline values: CDR1 LGHNA, CDR2 YSLEER. The DNA for the CDR3 is TGCGCCAGCAGCCCCGGGACAGGGATCTACGAGCAGTACTTC. Translated, it gives CASSPGTGIYEQYF.

The CDR3 region is CASNEGGNTEAFF. The CDR3 nucleotides read TGTGCCAGCAATGAGGGGGGTAACACTGAAGCTTTCTTT. The V call is TRBV6-5, the J call TRBJ1-1; D perhaps matches TRBD1 (6 bases). V was trimmed by 7 bases and J by 2 bases, leaving 11 bases between them. The CDR3 has 13 amino acids. From germline, CDR1 is MNHEY and CDR2 SVGAGI.

The genes are TRBV28 and TRBJ2-5; tentative D call: TRBD1 (5 bases). There are 15 residues in the CDR3. The V end lost 1 base, the J end lost 0 bases, and 9 bases lay between the germline ends. Germline V gene lookup returns CDR1 MDHEN and CDR2 SYDVKM. In DNA, the CDR3 is TGTGCCAGCAGTTTATTTGTACAGGACCAAGAGACCCAGTACTTC. Its translation: CASSLFVQDQETQYF. Full variable domain (rest looked up from reference TRBV28 and TRBJ2-5): DVKVTQSSRYLVKRTGEKVFLECVQDMDHENMFWYRQDPGLGLRLIYFSYDVKMKEKGDIPEGYSVSREKKERFSLILESASTNQTSMYLCASSLFVQDQETQYFGPGTRLLVL.

This clone has just a few counts. J is TRBJ2-5 and V is TRBV5-6; 7 nucleotides align to TRBD1. CDR1 SGHDT and CDR2 YYEEEE come from the germline V gene. The CDR3 is 15 amino acids. V shed 0 bases, J shed 1 base, and the junction held 3 bases outside the gene matches. Here the CDR3 reads CASSLGGTVQETQYF. DNA of the CDR3: TGTGCCAGCAGCTTGGGGGGGACAGTCCAAGAGACCCAGTACTTC.

Here the CDR3 reads CASSTGPYEQYF. The CDR3 nucleotides read TGTGCCAGCTCAACAGGGCCCTACGAGCAGTACTTC. The chain is built from TRBV6-5 and TRBJ2-7; perhaps TRBD1 as D (6 bases). Germline loops: CDR1 MNHEY, CDR2 SVGAGI. The CDR3 has 12 amino acids. The ends were cut back, 8 bases at V and 2 bases at J, with 10 bases in the middle.

The chain employs TRBV19 and TRBJ1-2, with 11 bases identical to TRBD1. The CDR3 runs 18 residues. Germline loops: CDR1 LNHDA, CDR2 SQIVND (reference sequence). V dropped 7 bases and J dropped 4; count of bases not matched to a gene: 17. The CDR3 DNA sequence: TGTGCCAGTACGCCCTGGGACCCGGGACAGGGGGGTCTCTATGGCTACACCTTC. Translated: CASTPWDPGQGGLYGYTF.